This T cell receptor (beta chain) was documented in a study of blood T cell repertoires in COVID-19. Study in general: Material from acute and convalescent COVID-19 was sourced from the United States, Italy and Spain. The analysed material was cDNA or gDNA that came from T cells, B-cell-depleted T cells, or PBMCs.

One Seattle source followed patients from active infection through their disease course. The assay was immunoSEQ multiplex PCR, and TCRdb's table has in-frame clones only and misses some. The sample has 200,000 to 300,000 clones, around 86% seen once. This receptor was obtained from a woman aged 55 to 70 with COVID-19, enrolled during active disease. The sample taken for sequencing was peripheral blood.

This CDR3 is CSASSAGLGNYGYTF. CDR3 coding DNA: TGCAGTGCTAGTTCGGCAGGGCTGGGAAACTATGGCTACACCTTC. This chain links TRBV20-1 with TRBJ1-2; weak D call: TRBD1 (5 bases). The CDR3 runs to 15 residues. Germline values: CDR1 DFQATT, CDR2 SNEGSKA (reference sequence). The V gene lost 3 bases and the J gene lost 2 bases, with 16 bases spanning the gap.